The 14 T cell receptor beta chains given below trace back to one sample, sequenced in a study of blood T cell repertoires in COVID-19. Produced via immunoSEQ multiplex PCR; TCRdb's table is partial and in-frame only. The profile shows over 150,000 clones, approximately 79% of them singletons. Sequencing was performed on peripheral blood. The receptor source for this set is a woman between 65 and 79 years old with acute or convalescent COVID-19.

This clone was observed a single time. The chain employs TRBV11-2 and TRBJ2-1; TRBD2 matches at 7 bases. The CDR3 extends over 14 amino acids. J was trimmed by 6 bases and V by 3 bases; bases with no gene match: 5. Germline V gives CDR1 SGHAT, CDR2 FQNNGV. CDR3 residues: CASSFGTTVNEQFF. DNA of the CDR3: TGTGCCAGCAGCTTTGGGACTACAGTCAATGAGCAGTTCTTC.

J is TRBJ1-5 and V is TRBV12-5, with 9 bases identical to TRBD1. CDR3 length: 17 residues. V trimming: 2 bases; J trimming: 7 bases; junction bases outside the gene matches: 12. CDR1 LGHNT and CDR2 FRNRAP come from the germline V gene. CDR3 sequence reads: CASGLLLSTGGSQPQHF. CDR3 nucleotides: TGTGCTAGTGGTTTGTTGCTGTCGACAGGGGGGAGCCAGCCCCAGCATTTT.

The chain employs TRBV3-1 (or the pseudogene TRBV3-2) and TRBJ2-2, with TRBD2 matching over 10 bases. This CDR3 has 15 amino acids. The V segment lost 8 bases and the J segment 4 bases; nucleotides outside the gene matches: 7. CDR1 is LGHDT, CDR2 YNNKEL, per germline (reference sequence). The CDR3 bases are TGTGCCAGCGCCTCAGCGGGAGGGCCCACCGGGGAGCTGTTTTTT. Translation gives CASASAGGPTGELFF.

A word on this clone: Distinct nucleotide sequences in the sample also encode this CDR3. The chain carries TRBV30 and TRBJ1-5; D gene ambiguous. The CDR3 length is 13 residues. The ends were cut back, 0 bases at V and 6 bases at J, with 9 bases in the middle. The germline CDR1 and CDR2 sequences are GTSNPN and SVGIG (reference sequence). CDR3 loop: CAWSVGAAQPQHF. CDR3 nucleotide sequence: TGTGCCTGGAGTGTAGGCGCGGCTCAGCCCCAGCATTTT.

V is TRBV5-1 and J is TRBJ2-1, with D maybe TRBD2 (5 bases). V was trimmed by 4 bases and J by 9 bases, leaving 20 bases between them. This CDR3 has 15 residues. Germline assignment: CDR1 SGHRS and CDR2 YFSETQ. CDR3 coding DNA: TGCGCCAGCAGCCTGTCGGGCCGGGAACCCGGTGAGCAGTTCTTC. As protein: CASSLSGREPGEQFF.

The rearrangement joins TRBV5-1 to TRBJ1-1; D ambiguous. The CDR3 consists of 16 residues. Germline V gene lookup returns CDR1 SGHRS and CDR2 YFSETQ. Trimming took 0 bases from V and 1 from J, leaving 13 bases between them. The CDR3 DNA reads TGCGCCAGCAGCTTGGATTTCGGGGAGCCGAACACTGAAGCTTTCTTT. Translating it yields CASSLDFGEPNTEAFF.

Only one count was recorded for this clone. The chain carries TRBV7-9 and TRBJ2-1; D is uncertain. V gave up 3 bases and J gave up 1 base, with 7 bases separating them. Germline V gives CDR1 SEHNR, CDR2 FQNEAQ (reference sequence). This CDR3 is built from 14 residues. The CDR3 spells CASSLSNSYNEQFF. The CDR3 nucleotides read TGTGCCAGCAGCTTGTCTAATTCCTACAATGAGCAGTTCTTC.

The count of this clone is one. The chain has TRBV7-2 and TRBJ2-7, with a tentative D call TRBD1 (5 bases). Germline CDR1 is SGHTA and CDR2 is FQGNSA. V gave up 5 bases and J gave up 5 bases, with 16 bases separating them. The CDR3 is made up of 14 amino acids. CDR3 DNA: TGTGCCAGCAGCCCAAACCCAGGGCCCCACGAGCAGTACTTC. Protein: CASSPNPGPHEQYF.

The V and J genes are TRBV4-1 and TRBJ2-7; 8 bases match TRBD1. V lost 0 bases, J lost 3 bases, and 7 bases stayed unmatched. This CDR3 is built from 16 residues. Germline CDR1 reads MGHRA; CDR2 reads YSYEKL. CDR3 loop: CASSQDVGTGYYEQYF. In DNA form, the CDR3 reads TGCGCCAGCAGCCAAGATGTCGGGACAGGATACTACGAGCAGTACTTC.

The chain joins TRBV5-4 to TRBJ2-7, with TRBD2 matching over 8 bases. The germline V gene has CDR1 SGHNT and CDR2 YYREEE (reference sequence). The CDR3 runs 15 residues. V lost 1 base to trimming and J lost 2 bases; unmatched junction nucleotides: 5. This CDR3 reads CASSLLVAGPYEQYF. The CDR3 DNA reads TGTGCCAGCAGCTTGTTAGTAGCGGGGCCCTACGAGCAGTACTTC.

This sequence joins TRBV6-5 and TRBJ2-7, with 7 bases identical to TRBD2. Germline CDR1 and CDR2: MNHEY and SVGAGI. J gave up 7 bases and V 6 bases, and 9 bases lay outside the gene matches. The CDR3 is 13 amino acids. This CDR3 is CASSSSGIGEQYF. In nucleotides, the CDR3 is TGTGCCAGCAGCTCGAGCGGGATAGGAGAGCAGTACTTC.

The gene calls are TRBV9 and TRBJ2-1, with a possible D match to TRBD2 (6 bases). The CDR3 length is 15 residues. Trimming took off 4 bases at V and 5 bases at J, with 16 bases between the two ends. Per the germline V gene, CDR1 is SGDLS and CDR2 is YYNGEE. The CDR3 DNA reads TGTGCCAGCAGCCCCGGGAGACGGGTGAACAATGAGCAGTTCTTC. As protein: CASSPGRRVNNEQFF.

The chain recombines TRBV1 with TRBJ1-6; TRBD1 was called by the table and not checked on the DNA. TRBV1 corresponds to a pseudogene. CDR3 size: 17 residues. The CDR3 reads CTSSPRIFTGERSPLHF. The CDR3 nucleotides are TGCACCAGCAGCCCCCGCATCTTTACAGGGGAAAGATCACCCCTCCACTTT.

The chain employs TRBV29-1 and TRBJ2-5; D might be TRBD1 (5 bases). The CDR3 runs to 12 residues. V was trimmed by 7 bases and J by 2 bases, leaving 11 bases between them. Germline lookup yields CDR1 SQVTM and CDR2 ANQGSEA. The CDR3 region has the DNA TGCAGCGCCCAGACAGCACAAGAGACCCAGTACTTC. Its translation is CSAQTAQETQYF.